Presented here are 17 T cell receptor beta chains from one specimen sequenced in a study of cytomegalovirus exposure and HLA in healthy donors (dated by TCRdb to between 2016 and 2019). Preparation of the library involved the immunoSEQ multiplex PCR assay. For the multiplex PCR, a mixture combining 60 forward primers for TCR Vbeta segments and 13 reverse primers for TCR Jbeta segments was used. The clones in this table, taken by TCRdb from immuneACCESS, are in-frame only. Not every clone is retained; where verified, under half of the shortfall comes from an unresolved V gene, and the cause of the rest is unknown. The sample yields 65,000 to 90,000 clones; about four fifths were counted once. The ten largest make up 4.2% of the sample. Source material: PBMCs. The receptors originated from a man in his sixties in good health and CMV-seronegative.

The CDR3 loop is CASSVRSGDTQYF. CDR3 DNA: TGTGCCAGCAGCGTAAGGTCGGGGGATACGCAGTATTTT. The rearrangement links TRBV9 to TRBJ2-3, with a possible D match to TRBD2 (5 bases). V lost 1 base and J lost 6, with 9 bases in between. The CDR3 is made up of 13 amino acids. In germline, CDR1 is SGDLS, CDR2 YYNGEE.

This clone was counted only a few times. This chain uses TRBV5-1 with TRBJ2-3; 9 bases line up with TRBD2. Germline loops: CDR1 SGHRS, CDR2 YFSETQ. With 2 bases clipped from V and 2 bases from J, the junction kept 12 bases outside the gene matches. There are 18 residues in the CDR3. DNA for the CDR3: TGCGCCAGCAGCTTAGGAATAGGCGGGGGGGCAGACACAGATACGCAGTATTTT. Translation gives CASSLGIGGGADTDTQYF. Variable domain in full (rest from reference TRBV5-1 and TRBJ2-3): KAGVTQTPRYLIKTRGQQVTLSCSPISGHRSVSWYQQTPGQGLQFLFEYFSETQRNKGNFPGRFSGRQFSNSRSEMNVSTLELGDSALYLCASSLGIGGGADTDTQYFGPGTRLTVL.

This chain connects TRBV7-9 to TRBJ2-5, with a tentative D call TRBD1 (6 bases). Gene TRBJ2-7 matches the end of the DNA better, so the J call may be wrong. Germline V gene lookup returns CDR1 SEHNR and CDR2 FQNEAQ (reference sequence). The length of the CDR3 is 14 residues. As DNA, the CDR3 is TGTGCCAGCAGCTTACGGGACATTTACTACGAGCAGTACTTC. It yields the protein CASSLRDIYYEQYF.

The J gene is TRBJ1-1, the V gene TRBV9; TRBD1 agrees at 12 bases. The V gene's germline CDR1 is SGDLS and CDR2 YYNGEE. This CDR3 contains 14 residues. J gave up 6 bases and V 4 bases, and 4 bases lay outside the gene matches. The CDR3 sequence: CASSPGQGAPEAFF. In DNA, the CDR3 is TGTGCCAGCAGCCCGGGACAGGGGGCGCCTGAAGCTTTCTTT.

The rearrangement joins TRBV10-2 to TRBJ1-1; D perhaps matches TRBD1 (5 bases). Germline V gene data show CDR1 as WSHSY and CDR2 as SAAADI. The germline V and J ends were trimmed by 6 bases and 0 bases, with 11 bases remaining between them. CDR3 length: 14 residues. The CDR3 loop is CASRGRGMNTEAFF. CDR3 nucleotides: TGCGCCAGCAGGGGGAGGGGTATGAACACTGAAGCTTTCTTT.

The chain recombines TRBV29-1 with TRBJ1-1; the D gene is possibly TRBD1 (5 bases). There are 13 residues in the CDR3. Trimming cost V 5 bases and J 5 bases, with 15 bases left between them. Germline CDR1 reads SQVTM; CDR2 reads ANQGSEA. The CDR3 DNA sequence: TGCAGCGTTACCCGGGGGGAAGGAACTGAAGCTTTCTTT. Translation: CSVTRGEGTEAFF.

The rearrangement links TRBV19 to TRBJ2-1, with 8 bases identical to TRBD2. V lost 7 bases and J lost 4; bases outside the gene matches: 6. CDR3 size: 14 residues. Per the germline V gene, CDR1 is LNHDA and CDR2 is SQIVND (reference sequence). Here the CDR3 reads CASNLAGGYNEQFF. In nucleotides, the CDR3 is TGTGCCAGTAACTTGGCGGGGGGTTACAATGAGCAGTTCTTC.

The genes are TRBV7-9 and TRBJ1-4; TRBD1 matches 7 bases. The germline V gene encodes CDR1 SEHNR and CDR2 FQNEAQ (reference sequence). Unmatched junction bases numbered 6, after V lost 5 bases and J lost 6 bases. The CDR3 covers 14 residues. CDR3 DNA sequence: TGTGCCAGCAGCCGCGGACAGGAGGATGAAAAACTGTTTTTT. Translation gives CASSRGQEDEKLFF.

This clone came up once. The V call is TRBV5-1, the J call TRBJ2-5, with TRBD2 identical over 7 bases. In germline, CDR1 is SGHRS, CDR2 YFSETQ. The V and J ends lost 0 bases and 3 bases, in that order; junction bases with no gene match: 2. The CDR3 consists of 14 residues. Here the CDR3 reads CASSLAGTKETQYF. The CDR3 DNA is TGCGCCAGCAGCTTGGCTGGGACTAAAGAGACCCAGTACTTC.

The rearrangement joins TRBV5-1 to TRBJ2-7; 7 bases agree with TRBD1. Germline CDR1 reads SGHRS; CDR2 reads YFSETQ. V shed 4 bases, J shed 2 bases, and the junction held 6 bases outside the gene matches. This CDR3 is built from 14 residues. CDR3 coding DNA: TGCGCCAGCAGCCCTCCGGGACAGACCTACGAGCAGTACTTC. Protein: CASSPPGQTYEQYF.

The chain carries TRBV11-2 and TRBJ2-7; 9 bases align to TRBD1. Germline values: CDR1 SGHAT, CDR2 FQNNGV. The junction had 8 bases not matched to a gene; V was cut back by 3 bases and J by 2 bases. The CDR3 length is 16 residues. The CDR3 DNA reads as TGTGCCAGCAGCTTCCTCCCGGGACAGGGCCCCTACGAGCAGTACTTC. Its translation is CASSFLPGQGPYEQYF.

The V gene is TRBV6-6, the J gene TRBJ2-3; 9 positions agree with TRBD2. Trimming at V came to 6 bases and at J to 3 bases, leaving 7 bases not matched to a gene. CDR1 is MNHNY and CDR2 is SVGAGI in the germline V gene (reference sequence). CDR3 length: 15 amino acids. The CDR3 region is CASRLQSGGTDTQYF. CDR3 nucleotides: TGTGCCAGCAGACTCCAAAGCGGGGGGACAGATACGCAGTATTTT.

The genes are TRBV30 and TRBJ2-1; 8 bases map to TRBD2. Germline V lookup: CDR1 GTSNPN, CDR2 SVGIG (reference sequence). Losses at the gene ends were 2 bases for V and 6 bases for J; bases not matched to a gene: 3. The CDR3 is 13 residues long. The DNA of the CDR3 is TGTGCCTGGAGTACCGGGGGGGGCAATGAGCAGTTCTTC. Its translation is CAWSTGGGNEQFF.

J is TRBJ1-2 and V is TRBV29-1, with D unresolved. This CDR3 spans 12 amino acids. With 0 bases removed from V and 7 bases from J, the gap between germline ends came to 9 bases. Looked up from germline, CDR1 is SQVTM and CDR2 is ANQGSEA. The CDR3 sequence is CSVEDLPGGYTF. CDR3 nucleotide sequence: TGCAGCGTTGAAGATCTTCCGGGTGGCTACACCTTC.

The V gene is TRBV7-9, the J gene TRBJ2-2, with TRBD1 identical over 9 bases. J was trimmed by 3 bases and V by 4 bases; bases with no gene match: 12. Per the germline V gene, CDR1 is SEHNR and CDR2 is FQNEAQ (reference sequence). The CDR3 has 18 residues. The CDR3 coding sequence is TGTGCCAGCAGCTCAAGACGGGACAGGGTAACCGACACCGGGGAGCTGTTTTTT. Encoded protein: CASSSRRDRVTDTGELFF.

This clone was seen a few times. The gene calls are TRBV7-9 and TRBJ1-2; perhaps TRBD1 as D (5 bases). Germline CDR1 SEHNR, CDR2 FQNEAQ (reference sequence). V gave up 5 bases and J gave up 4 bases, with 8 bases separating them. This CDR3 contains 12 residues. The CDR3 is CASSRGTYGYTF. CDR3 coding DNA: TGTGCCAGCAGCCGGGGGACCTATGGCTACACCTTC. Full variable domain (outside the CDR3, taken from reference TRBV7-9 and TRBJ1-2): DTGVSQNPRHKITKRGQNVTFRCDPISEHNRLYWYRQTLGQGPEFLTYFQNEAQLEKSRLLSDRFSAERPKGSFSTLEIQRTEQGDSAMYLCASSRGTYGYTFGSGTRLTVV.

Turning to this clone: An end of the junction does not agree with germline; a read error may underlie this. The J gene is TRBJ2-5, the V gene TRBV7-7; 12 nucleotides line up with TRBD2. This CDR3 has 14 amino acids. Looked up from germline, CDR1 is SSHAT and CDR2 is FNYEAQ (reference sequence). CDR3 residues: CASSPTSGGETQYF. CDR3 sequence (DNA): TGTGCTAGCAGCCCGACTAGCGGGGGTGAGACCCAGTACTTC.